This TCR beta chain was retrieved from a study of patients and donors after allogeneic stem cell transplantation. This CDR3 is built from 15 residues. With V trimmed by 0 bases and J by 6 bases, 2 bases remained unmatched. CDR1 is SGHVS and CDR2 is FNYEAQ in the germline V gene. A single record per CDR3 protein comes from TCRdb applying MiXCR to the RT-PCR reads. Of roughly 880,000 distinct CDR3 sequences in the sample, about 20% were seen once. The source is a human donor who was either an allogeneic HSCT recipient or a stem cell or donor lymphocyte infusion donor (not recorded which). It is not recorded whose cells these are; they may come from a transplant donor. Sequencing was carried out using blood, either unsorted or a sorted T cell fraction (not recorded which). The chain combines TRBV7-6 with TRBJ1-4, with 9 positions matching TRBD1. CDR3 sequence (DNA): TGTGCCAGCAGCTTAGCGACAGGGGGAGATGAAAAACTGTTTTTT. Translated: CASSLATGGDEKLFF.